Each of the 8 T cell receptor beta chains below was sequenced from the same sample in a study of shared clonotypes between healthy human individuals. Cells designated naive CD8 were CD45RO-negative and were positively selected for CCR7, with terminally differentiated effector memory CD45RA+ cells excluded. Some clones are missing from TCRdb's copy, which holds only in-frame ones; the method was immunoSEQ multiplex PCR. The table has roughly 850,000 clones, roughly 96% seen once. The sequenced sample consisted of naive CD8+ T cells sorted from blood. These receptors originate from a young man in good health.

The rearrangement uses TRBV7-9 and TRBJ2-7, with TRBD1 identical over 8 bases. The V and J ends lost 3 bases and 6 bases, in that order; junction bases with no gene match: 7. The V gene's germline CDR1 is SEHNR and CDR2 FQNEAQ (reference sequence). This CDR3 has 14 amino acids. CDR3 sequence reads: CASSLQDRALEQYF. CDR3 coding DNA: TGTGCCAGCAGCTTGCAGGACAGGGCCCTCGAGCAGTACTTC.

This chain uses TRBV29-1 with TRBJ2-5, with 11 positions matching TRBD2. Looked up from germline, CDR1 is SQVTM and CDR2 is ANQGSEA. This CDR3 has 14 amino acids. The ends lost 7 bases at V and 5 bases at J; junction bases unmatched: 9. The CDR3 coding sequence is TGCAGCGCTATACTAGCGGGAGTAGGGGAGACCCAGTACTTC. Its translation: CSAILAGVGETQYF.

The chain employs TRBV7-9 and TRBJ2-1, with 7 bases identical to TRBD2. The trim removed 5 bases at V and 2 bases at J, leaving 6 bases unmatched. CDR3 size: 15 residues. Germline CDR1 SEHNR, CDR2 FQNEAQ (reference sequence). CDR3 residues: CASSKTSATYNEQFF. The DNA of the CDR3 is TGTGCCAGCAGCAAAACTAGCGCAACCTACAATGAGCAGTTCTTC.

The gene calls are TRBV5-4 and TRBJ2-1; 9 bases align to TRBD2. Trimming took 7 bases from V and 9 from J; bases not matched to a gene: 17. The CDR3 has 16 amino acids. From germline, CDR1 is SGHNT and CDR2 YYREEE (reference sequence). The CDR3 protein is CASLSRGAGGPSEQFF. DNA of the CDR3: TGTGCCAGCCTCTCCCGCGGGGCGGGAGGGCCGAGTGAGCAGTTCTTC.

The chain uses TRBV7-9 and TRBJ2-1; 7 bases agree with TRBD2. The V gene's germline CDR1 is SEHNR and CDR2 FQNEAQ (reference sequence). The CDR3 is 15 amino acids. Trimming cost V 6 bases and J 3 bases; bases outside gene matches: 8. The chain's CDR3 is CASSVTSTYYNEQFF. The DNA for the CDR3 is TGTGCCAGCAGTGTGACTAGCACATACTACAATGAGCAGTTCTTC.

This chain connects TRBV29-1 to TRBJ1-2; D is uncertain. Germline V gene sequence: CDR1 SQVTM, CDR2 ANQGSEA. Trimming stripped 4 bases from V and 6 bases from J, with 15 bases between. The CDR3 consists of 13 residues. This CDR3 reads CSVVANDGNGYTF. The CDR3 coding sequence is TGCAGCGTTGTCGCGAACGACGGGAATGGCTACACCTTC. Drawing the rest from reference TRBV29-1 and TRBJ1-2, the complete variable domain is SAVISQKPSRDICQRGTSLTIQCQVDSQVTMMFWYRQQPGQSLTLIATANQGSEATYESGFVIDKFPISRPNLTFSTLTVSNMSPEDSSIYLCSVVANDGNGYTFGSGTRLTVV.

Comments on this clone: Other nucleotide sequences from this sample produce the same CDR3. The chain has TRBV27 and TRBJ2-7; 7 bases match TRBD2. Germline loops: CDR1 MNHEY, CDR2 SMNVEV (reference sequence). The CDR3 loop spans 14 amino acids. The V gene end was trimmed by 4 bases and the J gene end by 4 bases; junction bases not matched to a gene: 7. The chain's CDR3 is CASSYIGGSYEQYF. The CDR3 coding sequence is TGTGCCAGCAGTTACATTGGCGGGAGTTACGAGCAGTACTTC.

This clone was observed a few times. The chain is built from TRBV21-1 and TRBJ1-5. TRBV21-1 is annotated as a pseudogene. The CDR3 runs to 13 residues. This chain's CDR3 is CATGEGNAQPQHF. Here the CDR3 DNA reads TGTGCCACGGGGGAGGGGAATGCTCAGCCCCAGCATTTT.